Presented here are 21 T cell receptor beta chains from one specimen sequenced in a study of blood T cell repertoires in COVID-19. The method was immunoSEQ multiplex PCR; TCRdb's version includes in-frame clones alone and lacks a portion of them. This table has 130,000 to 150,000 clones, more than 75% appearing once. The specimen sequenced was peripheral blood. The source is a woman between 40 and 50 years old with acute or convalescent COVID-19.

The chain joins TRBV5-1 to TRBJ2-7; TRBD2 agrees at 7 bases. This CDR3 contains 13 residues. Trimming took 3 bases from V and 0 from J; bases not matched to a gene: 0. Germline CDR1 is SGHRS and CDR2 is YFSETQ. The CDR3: CASSSSGSYEQYF. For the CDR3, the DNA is TGCGCCAGCAGCTCTAGCGGCTCCTACGAGCAGTACTTC.

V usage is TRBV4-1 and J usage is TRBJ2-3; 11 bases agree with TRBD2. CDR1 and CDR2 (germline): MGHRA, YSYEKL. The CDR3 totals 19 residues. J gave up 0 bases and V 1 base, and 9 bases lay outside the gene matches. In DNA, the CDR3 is TGCGCCAGCAGCCAAGTTCGAGGTAGCGGGAGGGCTAGCACAGATACGCAGTATTTT. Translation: CASSQVRGSGRASTDTQYF.

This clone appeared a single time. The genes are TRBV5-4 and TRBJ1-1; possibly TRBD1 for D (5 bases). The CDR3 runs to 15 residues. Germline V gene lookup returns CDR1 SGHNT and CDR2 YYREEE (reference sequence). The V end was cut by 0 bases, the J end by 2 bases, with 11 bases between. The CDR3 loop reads CASSLGGRLNTEAFF. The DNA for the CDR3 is TGTGCCAGCAGCTTGGGGGGCAGGCTCAACACTGAAGCTTTCTTT.

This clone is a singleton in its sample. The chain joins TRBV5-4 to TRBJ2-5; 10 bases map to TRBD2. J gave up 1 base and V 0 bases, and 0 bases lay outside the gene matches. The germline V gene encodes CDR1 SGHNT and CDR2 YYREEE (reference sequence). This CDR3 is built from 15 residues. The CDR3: CASSLASGGQETQYF. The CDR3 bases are TGTGCCAGCAGCTTGGCTAGCGGGGGCCAAGAGACCCAGTACTTC. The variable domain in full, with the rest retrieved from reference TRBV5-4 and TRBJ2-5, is ETGVTQSPTHLIKTRGQQVTLRCSSQSGHNTVSWYQQALGQGPQFIFQYYREEENGRGNFPPRFSGLQFPNYSSELNVNALELDDSALYLCASSLASGGQETQYFGPGTRLLVL.

CDR3 amino acids: CASSLAGGGGLGLYGYTF. In nucleotides, the CDR3 is TGTGCCAGCAGCTTAGCGGGCGGGGGAGGCCTGGGCCTTTATGGCTACACCTTC. The chain couples TRBV7-2 to TRBJ1-2; D perhaps matches TRBD1 (5 bases). The CDR3 is made up of 18 amino acids. Germline V lookup: CDR1 SGHTA, CDR2 FQGNSA. Trimming stripped 0 bases from V and 5 bases from J, with 22 bases between.

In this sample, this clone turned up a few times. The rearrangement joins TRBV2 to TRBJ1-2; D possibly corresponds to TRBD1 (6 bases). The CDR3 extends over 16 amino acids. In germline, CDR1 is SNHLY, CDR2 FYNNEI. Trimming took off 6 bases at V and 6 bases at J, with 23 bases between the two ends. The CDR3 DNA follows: TGTGCCAGCAGGGCCACACAGGGTAGGGGCGCCCATGGCTACACCTTC. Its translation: CASRATQGRGAHGYTF. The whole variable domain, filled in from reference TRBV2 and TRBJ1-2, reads EPEVTQTPSHQVTQMGQEVILRCVPISNHLYFYWYRQILGQKVEFLVSFYNNEISEKSEIFDDQFSVERPDGSNFTLKIRSTKLEDSAMYFCASRATQGRGAHGYTFGSGTRLTVV.

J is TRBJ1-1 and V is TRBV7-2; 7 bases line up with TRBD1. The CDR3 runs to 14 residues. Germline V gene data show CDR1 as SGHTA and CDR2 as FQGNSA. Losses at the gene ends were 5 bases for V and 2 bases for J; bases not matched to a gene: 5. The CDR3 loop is CASSPRQGNTEAFF. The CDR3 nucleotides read TGTGCCAGCAGCCCCCGACAGGGTAACACTGAAGCTTTCTTT. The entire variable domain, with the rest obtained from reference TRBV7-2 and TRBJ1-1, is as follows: GAGVSQSPSNKVTEKGKDVELRCDPISGHTALYWYRQSLGQGLEFLIYFQGNSAPDKSGLPSDRFSAERTGGSVSTLTIQRTQQEDSAVYLCASSPRQGNTEAFFGQGTRLTVV.

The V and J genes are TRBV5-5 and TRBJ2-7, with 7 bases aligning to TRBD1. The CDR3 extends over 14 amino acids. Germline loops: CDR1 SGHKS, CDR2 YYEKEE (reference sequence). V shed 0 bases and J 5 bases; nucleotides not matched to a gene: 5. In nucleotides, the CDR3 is TGTGCCAGCAGCTTGGGGACAGGATTCGACGAGCAGTACTTC. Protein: CASSLGTGFDEQYF.

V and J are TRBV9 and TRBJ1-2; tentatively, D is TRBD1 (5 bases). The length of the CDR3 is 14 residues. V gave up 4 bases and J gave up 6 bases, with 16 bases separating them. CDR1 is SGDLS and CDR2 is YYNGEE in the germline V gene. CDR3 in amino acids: CASSSVVQANGYTF. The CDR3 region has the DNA TGTGCCAGCAGCAGCGTCGTACAGGCGAATGGCTACACCTTC. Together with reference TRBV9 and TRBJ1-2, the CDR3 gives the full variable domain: DSGVTQTPKHLITATGQRVTLRCSPRSGDLSVYWYQQSLDQGLQFLIQYYNGEERAKGNILERFSAQQFPDLHSELNLSSLELGDSALYFCASSSVVQANGYTFGSGTRLTVV.

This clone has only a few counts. CDR3 amino acids: CAWSINSNQPQHF. CDR3 nucleotides: TGTGCCTGGAGTATCAATAGCAATCAGCCCCAGCATTTT. This chain connects TRBV30 to TRBJ1-5; D is unresolved. CDR3 length equals 13 residues. Germline V gene lookup returns CDR1 GTSNPN and CDR2 SVGIG (reference sequence). V was trimmed by 2 bases and J by 0 bases, leaving 5 bases between them. The full variable domain, rest sourced from reference TRBV30 and TRBJ1-5, is SQTIHQWPATLVQPVGSPLSLECTVEGTSNPNLYWYRQAAGRGLQLLFYSVGIGQISSEVPQNLSASRPQDRQFILSSKKLLLSDSGFYLCAWSINSNQPQHFGDGTRLSIL.

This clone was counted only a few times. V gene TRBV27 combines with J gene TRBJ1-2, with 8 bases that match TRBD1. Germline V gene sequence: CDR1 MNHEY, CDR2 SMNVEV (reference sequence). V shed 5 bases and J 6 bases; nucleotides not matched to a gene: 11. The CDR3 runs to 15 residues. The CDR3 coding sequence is TGTGCCAGCAGTCCCACGGACAGGGATATCCATGGCTACACCTTC. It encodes CASSPTDRDIHGYTF.

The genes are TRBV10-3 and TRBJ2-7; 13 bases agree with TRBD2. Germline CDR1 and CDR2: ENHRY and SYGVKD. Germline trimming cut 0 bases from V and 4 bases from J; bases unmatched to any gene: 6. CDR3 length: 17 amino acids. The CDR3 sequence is CAISESKLAGGPYEQYF. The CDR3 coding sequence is TGTGCCATCAGTGAGTCGAAACTAGCGGGAGGGCCTTACGAGCAGTACTTC.

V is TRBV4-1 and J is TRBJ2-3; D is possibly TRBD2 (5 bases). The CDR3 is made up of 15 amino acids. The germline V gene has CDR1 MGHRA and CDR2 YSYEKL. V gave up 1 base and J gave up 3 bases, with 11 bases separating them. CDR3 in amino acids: CASSQGDGETDTQYF. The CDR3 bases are TGCGCCAGCAGCCAAGGCGACGGGGAGACAGATACGCAGTATTTT.

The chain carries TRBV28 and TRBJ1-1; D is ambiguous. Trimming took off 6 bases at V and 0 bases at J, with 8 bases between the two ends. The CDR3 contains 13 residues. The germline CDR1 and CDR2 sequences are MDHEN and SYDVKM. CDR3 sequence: CASRAILNTEAFF. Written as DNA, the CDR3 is TGTGCCAGCAGGGCCATCCTGAACACTGAAGCTTTCTTT.

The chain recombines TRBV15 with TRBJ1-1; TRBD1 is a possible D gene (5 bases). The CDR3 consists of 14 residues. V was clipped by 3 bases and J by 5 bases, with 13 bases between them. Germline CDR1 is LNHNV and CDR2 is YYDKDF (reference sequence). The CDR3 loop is CATSRGLQGTEAFF. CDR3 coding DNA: TGTGCCACCAGCAGGGGACTCCAGGGAACTGAAGCTTTCTTT.

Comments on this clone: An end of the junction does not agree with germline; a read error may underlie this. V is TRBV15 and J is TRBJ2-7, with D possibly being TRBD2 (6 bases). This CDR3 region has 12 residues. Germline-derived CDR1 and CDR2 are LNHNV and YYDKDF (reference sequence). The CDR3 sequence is CATSTQDGTLDF. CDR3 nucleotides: TGTGCCACCAGCACCCAGGACGGGACTTTGGACTTC. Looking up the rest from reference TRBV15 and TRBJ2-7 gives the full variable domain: DAMVIQNPRYQVTQFGKPVTLSCSQTLNHNVMYWYQQKSSQAPKLLFHYYDKDFNNEADTPDNFQSRRPNTSFCFLDIRSPGLGDTAMYLCATSTQDGTLDFGPGTRLTVT.

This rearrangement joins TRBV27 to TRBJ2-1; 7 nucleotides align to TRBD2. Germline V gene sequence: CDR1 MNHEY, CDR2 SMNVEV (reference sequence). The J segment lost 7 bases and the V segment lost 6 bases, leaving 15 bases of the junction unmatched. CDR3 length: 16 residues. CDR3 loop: CASSLDSSGIGNEQFF. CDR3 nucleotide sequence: TGTGCCAGCAGCCTCGACTCCAGCGGGATTGGGAATGAGCAGTTCTTC.

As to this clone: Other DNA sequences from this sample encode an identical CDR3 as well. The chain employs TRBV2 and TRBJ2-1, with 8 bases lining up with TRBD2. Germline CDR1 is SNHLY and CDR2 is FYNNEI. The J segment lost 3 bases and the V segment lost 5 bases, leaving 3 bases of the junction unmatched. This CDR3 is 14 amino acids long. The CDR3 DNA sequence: TGTGCCAGCAGTAGGCTAGCGGGCTACAATGAGCAGTTCTTC. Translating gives CASSRLAGYNEQFF.

CDR3 residues: CASSQEEGAGTEAFF. In DNA form, the CDR3 reads TGCGCCAGCAGCCAAGAGGAGGGGGCAGGTACTGAAGCTTTCTTT. The rearrangement joins TRBV4-1 to TRBJ1-1, with 7 bases matching TRBD1. Germline V gene lookup returns CDR1 MGHRA and CDR2 YSYEKL. J gave up 5 bases and V 0 bases, and 6 bases lay outside the gene matches. This CDR3 has 15 amino acids.

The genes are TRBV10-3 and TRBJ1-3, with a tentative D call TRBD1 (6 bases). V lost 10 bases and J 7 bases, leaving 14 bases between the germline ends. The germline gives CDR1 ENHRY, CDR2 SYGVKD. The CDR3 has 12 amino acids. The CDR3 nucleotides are TGTGCCAGCGAGGGGGTTGAGAACACCATATATTTT. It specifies CASEGVENTIYF.

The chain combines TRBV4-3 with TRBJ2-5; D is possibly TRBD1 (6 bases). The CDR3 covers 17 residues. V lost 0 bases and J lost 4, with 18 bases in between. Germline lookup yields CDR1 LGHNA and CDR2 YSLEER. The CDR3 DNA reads TGCGCCAGCAGCCAAGATCATGGATCGCGGACAGTAGAGACCCAGTACTTC. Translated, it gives CASSQDHGSRTVETQYF.